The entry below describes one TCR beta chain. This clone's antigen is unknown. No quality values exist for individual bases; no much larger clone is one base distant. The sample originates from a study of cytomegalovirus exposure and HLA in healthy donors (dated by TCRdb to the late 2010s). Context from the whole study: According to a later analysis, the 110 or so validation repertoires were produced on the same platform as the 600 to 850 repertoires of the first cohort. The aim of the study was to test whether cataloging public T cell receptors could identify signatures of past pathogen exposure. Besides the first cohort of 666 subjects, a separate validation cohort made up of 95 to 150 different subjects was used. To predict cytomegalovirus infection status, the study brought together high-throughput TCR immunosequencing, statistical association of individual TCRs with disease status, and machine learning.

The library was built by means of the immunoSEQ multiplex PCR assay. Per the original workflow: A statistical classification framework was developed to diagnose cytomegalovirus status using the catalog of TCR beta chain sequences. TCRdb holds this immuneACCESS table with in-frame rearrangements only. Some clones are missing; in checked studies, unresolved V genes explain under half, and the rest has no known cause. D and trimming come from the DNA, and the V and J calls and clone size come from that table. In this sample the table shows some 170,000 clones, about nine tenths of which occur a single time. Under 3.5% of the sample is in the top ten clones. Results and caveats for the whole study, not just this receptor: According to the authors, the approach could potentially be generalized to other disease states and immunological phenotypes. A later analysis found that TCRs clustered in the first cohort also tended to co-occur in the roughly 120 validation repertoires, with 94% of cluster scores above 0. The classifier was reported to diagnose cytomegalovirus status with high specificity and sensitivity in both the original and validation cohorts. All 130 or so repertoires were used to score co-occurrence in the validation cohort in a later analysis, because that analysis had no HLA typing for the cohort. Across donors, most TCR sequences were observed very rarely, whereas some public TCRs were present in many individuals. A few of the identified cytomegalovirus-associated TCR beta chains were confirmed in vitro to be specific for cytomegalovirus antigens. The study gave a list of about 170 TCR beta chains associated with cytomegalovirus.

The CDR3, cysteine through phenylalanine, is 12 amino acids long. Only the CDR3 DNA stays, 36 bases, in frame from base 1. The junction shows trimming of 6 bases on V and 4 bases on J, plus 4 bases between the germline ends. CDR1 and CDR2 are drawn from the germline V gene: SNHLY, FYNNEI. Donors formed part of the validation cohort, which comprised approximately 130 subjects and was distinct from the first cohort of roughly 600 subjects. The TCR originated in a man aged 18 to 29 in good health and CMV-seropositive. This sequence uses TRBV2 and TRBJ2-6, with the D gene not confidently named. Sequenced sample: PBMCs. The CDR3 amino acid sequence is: CASRLGANVLTF. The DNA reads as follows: TGTGCCAGCAGGCTAGGGGCCAACGTCCTGACTTTC.